The rows below give T cell receptor beta chains drawn from one sample of a study of CD8 T cells in ankylosing spondylitis. TCRdb processed the 5' RACE reads anew with MiXCR; each CDR3 protein has one entry. The table shows under 400,000 distinct CDR3 sequences, with 11% occurring only once. Sequencing input: blood, either unsorted or a sorted T cell fraction (not recorded which). The origin of the receptors is a female donor with ankylosing spondylitis or in good health (not recorded which). Both conserved end residues are part of each CDR3. The D gene is left open where the match is weak. Only part of the rows carry a size: once, few, many, or a class if the clone is expanded.

v_call	clone_size	j_call	d_call	cdr3_aa	cdr3_nt
TRBV7-2	many	TRBJ1-1	NA	CASSFPGVSTEAFF	TGTGCCAGCAGCTTTCCAGGGGTGAGCACTGAAGCTTTCTTT
TRBV24-1	NA	TRBJ2-3	TRBD2	CATSDLGTSGRSTDTQYF	TGTGCCACCAGTGATTTGGGGACTAGCGGGAGGAGCACAGATACGCAGTATTTT
TRBV25-1	many	TRBJ1-5	NA	CASSEGGPQHF	TGTGCCAGCAGTGAGGGGGGGCCCCAGCATTTT
TRBV20-1	many	TRBJ2-3	TRBD2	CSASPSGDYTDTQYF	TGCAGTGCTAGCCCTAGCGGGGATTACACAGATACGCAGTATTTT
TRBV10-3	many	TRBJ2-7	NA	CAIKDPTTYEQYF	TGTGCCATCAAAGACCCAACAACCTACGAGCAGTACTTC
TRBV11-3	few	TRBJ2-7	NA	CASSLASGGEQYF	TGTGCCAGCAGCTTAGCGTCGGGTGGCGAGCAGTACTTC
TRBV5-4	many	TRBJ2-7	TRBD1	CASSSDRVREQYF	TGTGCCAGCAGCTCGGACAGGGTGCGTGAGCAGTACTTC
TRBV20-1	NA	TRBJ1-6	NA	CSARGGRGMSRTSNSPLHF	TGCAGTGCTAGAGGAGGCCGCGGGATGTCCCGGACGTCTAATTCACCCCTCCACTTT
TRBV7-2	few	TRBJ2-5	NA	CASSRGVFETQYF	TGTGCCAGCAGCAGGGGTGTGTTTGAGACCCAGTACTTC
TRBV7-7	many	TRBJ2-5	NA	CASSLKGKETQYF	TGTGCCAGCAGCTTGAAGGGGAAAGAGACCCAGTACTTC
TRBV11-2	NA	TRBJ2-5	NA	CASSSPGMGVETQYF	TGTGCCAGCAGCTCCCCGGGGATGGGGGTGGAGACCCAGTACTTC
TRBV2	many	TRBJ1-5	NA	CASSASWEVMEPQHF	TGTGCCAGCAGTGCCAGCTGGGAGGTTATGGAGCCCCAGCATTTT
TRBV7-8	NA	TRBJ1-4	NA	CASAIRVANEKLFF	TGTGCCAGCGCTATCAGGGTGGCTAATGAAAAACTGTTTTTT
TRBV13	many	TRBJ1-1	TRBD1	CASSPPTLTGDTEAFF	TGTGCCAGCAGCCCCCCGACTCTGACAGGGGACACTGAAGCTTTCTTT
TRBV7-2	NA	TRBJ2-5	NA	CASSLGRIETQYF	TGTGCCAGCAGCTTGGGCCGCATAGAGACCCAGTACTTC
TRBV20-1	many	TRBJ1-1	NA	CSARLTGWNTEAFF	TGCAGTGCTAGATTAACAGGGTGGAACACTGAAGCTTTCTTT
TRBV20-1	many	TRBJ2-1	NA	CSVQSGREAYNEQFF	TGCAGTGTTCAATCGGGCAGGGAGGCCTACAATGAGCAGTTCTTC
TRBV10-2	NA	TRBJ1-2	NA	CASSDRAAYGYTF	TGCGCCAGCAGCGACCGGGCAGCCTATGGCTACACCTTC
TRBV10-3	many	TRBJ1-2	NA	CAISERTLGNGYTF	TGTGCCATCAGTGAAAGGACTCTGGGGAATGGCTACACCTTC
TRBV5-1	many	TRBJ2-5	NA	CASSLQEKETQYF	TGCGCCAGCAGCTTACAGGAGAAAGAGACCCAGTACTTC
TRBV29-1	NA	TRBJ2-3	NA	CSGAGRNTDTQYF	TGCAGCGGCGCGGGACGTAACACAGATACGCAGTATTTT
TRBV5-1	many	TRBJ2-2	NA	CASSLDSHTGELFF	TGCGCCAGCAGCTTGGACTCACACACCGGGGAGCTGTTTTTT
TRBV7-2	few	TRBJ2-2	NA	CASSFQSNTGELFF	TGTGCCAGCAGCTTCCAGTCGAACACCGGGGAGCTGTTTTTT
TRBV5-1	few	TRBJ2-7	NA	CASSLVASGSYEQYF	TGCGCCAGCAGCTTGGTTGCTTCTGGATCCTACGAGCAGTACTTC
TRBV6-2/TRBV6-3	many	TRBJ2-1	TRBD1	CASRIRDRGFNEQFF	TGTGCCAGCAGGATCCGGGACAGGGGGTTCAATGAGCAGTTCTTC
TRBV5-1	NA	TRBJ2-7	NA	CASSLHDGRTGEQYF	TGCGCCAGCAGCTTGCACGACGGACGTACGGGGGAGCAGTACTTC
TRBV18	many	TRBJ1-1	NA	CASSPGRVEAFF	TGTGCCAGCTCACCTGGGAGAGTCGAAGCTTTCTTT